A selection of T cell receptor beta chains follows, all from one sample in a study of naive and memory T cell subsets. TCRdb analysed the UMI-ligation and nested PCR reads with MiXCR anew, one entry per CDR3 protein. Here the sample spans 85,000 to 130,000 distinct CDR3 sequences, roughly 15% being singletons. Material: naive CD8+ T cells from blood. The receptors come from a human donor in good health. Each CDR3 is given with its conserved first and last residue. The order of the fields is J gene, D gene, V gene, clone size, CDR3 protein, CDR3 DNA. The D gene is left open where the match is weak. Rows may omit the clone size; those that give it use once, few, many or a size class.

TRBJ2-5 TRBD1 TRBV6-6 - CASSNPGTGKETQYF TGTGCCAGCAGTAACCCCGGGACAGGGAAAGAGACCCAGTACTTC
TRBJ2-1 TRBD2 TRBV2 - CASSERQTSGGSYNEQFF TGTGCCAGCAGTGAACGCCAGACGTCGGGAGGGTCCTACAATGAGCAGTTCTTC
TRBJ1-2 - TRBV29-1 many CSVAAAGQLPF TGCAGCGTTGCGGCGGCAGGCCAGTTACCCTTC
TRBJ1-1 TRBD1 TRBV6-2/TRBV6-3 few CASSLQTGVTEAFF TGTGCCAGCAGTCTCCAGACAGGGGTTACTGAAGCTTTCTTT
TRBJ1-1 TRBD1 TRBV6-2/TRBV6-3 - CASSQLDRATEAFF TGTGCCAGCTCACAGCTGGACAGGGCGACTGAAGCTTTCTTT
TRBJ1-1 - TRBV28 - CASNPEIFTEAFF TGTGCCAGCAACCCGGAGATTTTCACTGAAGCTTTCTTT
TRBJ2-4 - TRBV13 few CASSLAKNIQYF TGTGCCAGCAGCCTAGCCAAAAACATTCAGTACTTC
TRBJ2-7 TRBD1 TRBV7-9 - CASSFPGQNTYEQYF TGTGCCAGCAGCTTCCCGGGACAGAACACCTACGAGCAGTACTTC
TRBJ2-1 TRBD2 TRBV6-4 few CASDSGRVAGNEQFF TGTGCCAGCGATAGCGGGAGGGTTGCTGGTAATGAGCAGTTCTTC
TRBJ2-3 - TRBV12-3/TRBV12-4 few CASSFVLPGTDTQYF TGTGCCAGCAGTTTTGTGCTCCCCGGCACAGATACGCAGTATTTT
TRBJ1-6 - TRBV4-3 few CASSQDKVTSSYNSPLHF TGCGCCAGCAGCCAAGATAAAGTAACGAGCTCCTATAATTCACCCCTCCACTTT